The clone carrying this TCR beta chain has at least ten counts. The antigen is undetermined. This sample was included in a study of T cells in Graves' hyperthyroidism and ophthalmopathy. Study summary: Peripheral blood specimens were obtained at initial diagnosis, prior to any treatment. Study outcomes and limitations: Within blood appeared most thyroid clonotypes that had expanded above 0.001. The model anticipated ophthalmopathy a median around six months pre-onset.

Regions amplified from RNA transcripts were the TCR beta CDR3 regions. TCR CDR3 regions were first amplified by RT-PCR with HTBI primers. One entry per CDR3 protein, called by TCRdb with MiXCR from the multiplex PCR reads. The sample has some 500,000 distinct CDR3 sequences; 13% to 15% are singletons. This sequence originates from a woman under 30 with Graves' hyperthyroidism. The sequencing input was blood.

In DNA form, the CDR3 reads TGTGCCAGCAGCTCCGTTATTTGGCGGGAGGTCGGTGAGCAGTTCTTC. This encodes CASSSVIWREVGEQFF. The chain recombines TRBV5-5 with TRBJ2-1; 8 bases match TRBD2. The CDR3 sequence is 16 residues long. Germline CDR1 and CDR2: SGHKS and YYEKEE (reference sequence). V dropped 3 bases and J dropped 9; count of bases not matched to a gene: 14.